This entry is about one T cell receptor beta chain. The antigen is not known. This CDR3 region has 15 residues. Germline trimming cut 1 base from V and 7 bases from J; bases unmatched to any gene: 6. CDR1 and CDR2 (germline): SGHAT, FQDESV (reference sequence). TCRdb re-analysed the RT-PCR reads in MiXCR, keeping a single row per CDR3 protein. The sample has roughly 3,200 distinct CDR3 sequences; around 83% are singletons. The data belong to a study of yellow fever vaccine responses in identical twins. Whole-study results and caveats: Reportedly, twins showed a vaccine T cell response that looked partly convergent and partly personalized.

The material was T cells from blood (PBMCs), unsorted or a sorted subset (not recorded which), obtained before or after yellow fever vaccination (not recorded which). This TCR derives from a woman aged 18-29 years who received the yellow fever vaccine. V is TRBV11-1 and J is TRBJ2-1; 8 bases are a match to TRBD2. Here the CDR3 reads CASSLGGSGANEQFF. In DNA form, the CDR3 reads TGTGCCAGCAGCTTAGGAGGTAGCGGGGCAAATGAGCAGTTCTTC.